This T cell receptor beta chain is drawn from a study of blood T cell repertoires in COVID-19. The CDR3 has 13 amino acids. Trimming cost V 5 bases and J 3 bases, with 10 bases left between them. Germline V gene lookup returns CDR1 SNHLY and CDR2 FYNNEI. TCRdb keeps only in-frame clones here, not all; method: immunoSEQ multiplex PCR. The sample lists under 450,000 clones, around 88% occurring once. Sample: peripheral blood. The sequence was collected from a woman between 45 and 65 years old with COVID-19, enrolled during active disease. V usage is TRBV2 and J usage is TRBJ1-2; possibly TRBD1 for D (6 bases). The DNA of the CDR3 is TGTGCCAGCAGTACAAACAGGGACTATGGCTACACCTTC. Translation: CASSTNRDYGYTF. Combining the CDR3 with reference TRBV2 and TRBJ1-2 gives the whole variable domain EPEVTQTPSHQVTQMGQEVILRCVPISNHLYFYWYRQILGQKVEFLVSFYNNEISEKSEIFDDQFSVERPDGSNFTLKIRSTKLEDSAMYFCASSTNRDYGYTFGSGTRLTVV.